The 26 T cell receptor beta chains presented below share a single source sample, sequenced in a study of cytomegalovirus exposure and HLA in healthy donors. 13 Jbeta primers and 60 Vbeta primers were used for the PCR. Produced via immunoSEQ multiplex PCR; TCRdb's table is partial and in-frame only. The profile shows 55,000 to 70,000 clones, about nine tenths of them singletons. The sequencing sample was made of PBMCs. The receptor set was obtained from a woman aged 30 to 39 in good health and CMV-seronegative.

This chain joins TRBV29-1 and TRBJ2-3; possibly TRBD2 for D (5 bases). The CDR3 covers 16 residues. Germline CDR1 is SQVTM and CDR2 is ANQGSEA. With 4 bases removed from V and 2 bases from J, the gap between germline ends came to 19 bases. The CDR3 region is CSVGAVSANYTDTQYF. The CDR3 region has the DNA TGCAGCGTTGGAGCGGTGTCAGCCAACTACACAGATACGCAGTATTTT.

The V gene is TRBV15, the J gene TRBJ2-7; the match to TRBD1 covers 11 bases. The CDR3 is made up of 15 amino acids. The germline CDR1 and CDR2 sequences are LNHNV and YYDKDF (reference sequence). The V segment lost 8 bases and the J segment 5 bases; nucleotides outside the gene matches: 11. The chain's CDR3 is CATGLPGQGGNEQYF. The CDR3 bases are TGTGCCACCGGATTACCGGGACAGGGGGGGAACGAGCAGTACTTC.

J is TRBJ1-4 and V is TRBV25-1, with 7 nucleotides matching TRBD1. From germline, CDR1 is MGHDK and CDR2 SYGVNS. V lost 6 bases and J lost 8; bases outside the gene matches: 15. This CDR3 has 16 amino acids. The chain's CDR3 is CASRPRRQGEDEKLFF. The CDR3 nucleotides are TGTGCCAGCAGACCGAGGCGACAGGGTGAAGACGAAAAACTGTTTTTT.

The chain couples TRBV25-1 to TRBJ1-2; 8 bases map to TRBD1. The CDR3 totals 14 residues. The V gene's germline CDR1 is MGHDK and CDR2 SYGVNS. V shed 5 bases, J shed 4 bases, and the junction held 6 bases outside the gene matches. CDR3 in amino acids: CASSKTGDGYGYTF. CDR3 coding DNA: TGTGCCAGCAGTAAGACAGGGGACGGCTATGGCTACACCTTC.

The V gene is TRBV2, the J gene TRBJ2-5; no definite D call. The length of the CDR3 is 14 residues. V was clipped by 3 bases and J by 0 bases, with 8 bases between them. Per the germline V gene, CDR1 is SNHLY and CDR2 is FYNNEI. DNA for the CDR3: TGTGCCAGCAGTGATCCTCGGTACCAAGAGACCCAGTACTTC. Translation: CASSDPRYQETQYF.

This chain connects TRBV19 to TRBJ1-2; 7 bases map to TRBD1. The V gene end was trimmed by 5 bases and the J gene end by 4 bases; junction bases not matched to a gene: 10. This CDR3 is built from 15 residues. The germline gives CDR1 LNHDA, CDR2 SQIVND (reference sequence). CDR3 in DNA: TGTGCCAGTAGTGGAGGACAGGTCCGATCCTATGGCTACACCTTC. Translating it yields CASSGGQVRSYGYTF.

V usage is TRBV7-9 and J usage is TRBJ2-5; 9 nucleotides line up with TRBD2. The J call may be wrong; the DNA end is better matched by TRBJ2-7. CDR1 SEHNR and CDR2 FQNEAQ come from the germline V gene (reference sequence). The CDR3 is made up of 14 amino acids. The DNA of the CDR3 is TGTGCCATGGGCGTAGCGGGAGAAGCTACCGAGCAGTACTTC. Its translation: CAMGVAGEATEQYF.

This chain links TRBV7-9 with TRBJ1-5, with 8 bases matching TRBD1. Trimming removed 1 base from V and 5 bases from J; junction bases left unmatched: 7. This CDR3 is 16 amino acids long. Germline CDR1 SEHNR, CDR2 FQNEAQ (reference sequence). CDR3 loop: CASSLGTGMAYQPQHF. In nucleotides, the CDR3 is TGTGCCAGCAGCTTAGGGACAGGGATGGCCTATCAGCCCCAGCATTTT.

This chain links TRBV7-2 with TRBJ2-7, with D tentatively TRBD2 (5 bases). The germline V gene has CDR1 SGHTA and CDR2 FQGNSA. The CDR3 is 12 amino acids. Trimming stripped 4 bases from V and 7 bases from J, with 11 bases between. CDR3 residues: CASSSGTGEQYF. CDR3 coding DNA: TGTGCCAGCAGCTCAGGAACGGGAGAGCAGTACTTC.

The rearrangement uses TRBV6-1 and TRBJ2-1; D remains ambiguous. CDR3 length: 12 amino acids. Germline CDR1 MNHNS, CDR2 SASEGT. Trimming removed 3 bases from V and 3 bases from J, with 3 bases in between. The CDR3 DNA is TGTGCCAGCAGTGATCTCTACAATGAGCAGTTCTTC. Amino acids: CASSDLYNEQFF.

The V gene is TRBV21-1, the J gene TRBJ2-7; TRBD1 is the table's D call, not checked against the DNA. TRBV21-1 represents a pseudogene. There are 13 residues in the CDR3. The CDR3 coding sequence is TGTGCCAGCATCCCGGGACAGGGTCCAGAGCAGTACTTC. Its translation is CASIPGQGPEQYF.

This clone was seen a handful of times. The chain uses TRBV6-5 and TRBJ2-7; D call uncertain. CDR1 and CDR2 (germline): MNHEY, SVGAGI. The CDR3 loop spans 11 amino acids. V lost 2 bases, J lost 3 bases, and 2 bases lay in between. CDR3 protein: CASSYLYEQYF. CDR3 DNA sequence: TGTGCCAGCAGTTACCTCTACGAGCAGTACTTC.

The chain recombines TRBV11-2 with TRBJ2-7; D is undetermined. V was shortened by 1 base and J by 2 bases, with 3 bases between the two germline ends. Germline V CDR1 and CDR2: SGHAT, FQNNGV. The CDR3 is 12 residues long. The DNA of the CDR3 is TGTGCCAGCAGCTTAGGTACCTACGAGCAGTACTTC. Translated: CASSLGTYEQYF.

The chain is built from TRBV7-3 and TRBJ2-5; D is ambiguous. This CDR3 contains 14 residues. Germline loops: CDR1 SGHTA, CDR2 FQGTGA. The germline V and J ends were trimmed by 0 bases and 1 base, with 6 bases remaining between them. The CDR3 DNA sequence: TGTGCCAGCAGCTTAACGGGCAGCCAAGAGACCCAGTACTTC. Translation gives CASSLTGSQETQYF.

V gene TRBV11-2 combines with J gene TRBJ2-7; 7 positions match TRBD2. The CDR3 is 12 amino acids. CDR1 and CDR2 from the germline V gene are SGHAT and FQNNGV. Losses at the gene ends were 5 bases for V and 5 bases for J; bases not matched to a gene: 3. The CDR3 sequence is CASSGGRDEQYF. The CDR3 nucleotides read TGTGCCAGCAGCGGAGGGAGGGACGAGCAGTACTTC.

V and J are TRBV28 and TRBJ2-3; 7 bases are a match to TRBD2. The CDR3 runs 16 residues. Trimming took 3 bases from V and 1 from J; bases not matched to a gene: 7. Germline V gene lookup returns CDR1 MDHEN and CDR2 SYDVKM. The CDR3 DNA is TGTGCCAGCAGTTTCGGGGGAGGGCGTGGCACAGATACGCAGTATTTT. It codes for CASSFGGGRGTDTQYF.

V and J are TRBV9 and TRBJ1-4, with 11 bases lining up with TRBD1. The germline gives CDR1 SGDLS, CDR2 YYNGEE. The CDR3 extends over 15 amino acids. V lost 4 bases, J lost 5 bases, and 4 bases stayed unmatched. DNA of the CDR3: TGTGCCAGCAGCACTGGGACAGGGGGGAATGAAAAACTGTTTTTT. Amino acids: CASSTGTGGNEKLFF.

The chain links TRBV7-9 to TRBJ1-3, with D perhaps matching TRBD1 (6 bases). The CDR3 loop spans 17 amino acids. Germline CDR1 is SEHNR and CDR2 is FQNEAQ (reference sequence). Trimming shortened V by 3 bases and J by 0 bases, and 15 bases separated the two germline ends. The CDR3 region has the DNA TGTGCCAGCAGCTTGTCCTTTGACAGGCCCTCTGGAAACACCATATATTTT. This translates into CASSLSFDRPSGNTIYF.

The sample holds one count of this clone. The V call is TRBV28, the J call TRBJ1-2, with 10 nucleotides matching TRBD1. The germline CDR1 and CDR2 sequences are MDHEN and SYDVKM. This CDR3 region has 15 residues. Trimming cost V 5 bases and J 7 bases; bases outside gene matches: 10. This chain's CDR3 is CASSLRTGGKGGYTF. In nucleotides, the CDR3 is TGTGCCAGCAGTCTCCGGACAGGGGGTAAGGGTGGCTACACCTTC.

V gene TRBV18 combines with J gene TRBJ2-7; TRBD1 is a possible D gene (5 bases). This CDR3 has 13 amino acids. The germline gives CDR1 KGHSH, CDR2 LQKENI. The V gene lost 3 bases and the J gene lost 3 bases, with 9 bases spanning the gap. This chain's CDR3 is CASSPAGNYEQYF. The CDR3 coding sequence is TGTGCCAGCTCACCGGCAGGGAACTACGAGCAGTACTTC.

The chain uses TRBV7-2 and TRBJ2-5; 12 positions agree with TRBD2. Germline V gives CDR1 SGHTA, CDR2 FQGNSA. CDR3 length: 17 residues. The V segment lost 3 bases and the J segment 5 bases; nucleotides outside the gene matches: 10. The CDR3 here is CASSFPTSGRSGETQYF. The DNA of the CDR3 is TGTGCCAGCAGCTTCCCGACTAGCGGGAGAAGCGGGGAGACCCAGTACTTC.

This rearrangement joins TRBV7-8 to TRBJ1-1; D unclear. CDR1 is SGHVS, CDR2 FQNEAQ, per germline. V lost 3 bases and J lost 1, with 3 bases in between. The CDR3 has 12 amino acids. CDR3 protein: CASSFQNTEAFF. CDR3 sequence (DNA): TGTGCCAGCAGCTTTCAGAACACTGAAGCTTTCTTT. The whole variable domain, remainder taken from reference TRBV7-8 and TRBJ1-1, is GAGVSQSPRYKVAKRGQDVALRCDPISGHVSLFWYQQALGQGPEFLTYFQNEAQLDKSGLPSDRFFAERPEGSVSTLKIQRTQQEDSAVYLCASSFQNTEAFFGQGTRLTVV.

The chain uses TRBV27 and TRBJ1-1; the match to TRBD1 covers 10 bases. This CDR3 region has 15 residues. Germline assignment: CDR1 MNHEY and CDR2 SMNVEV (reference sequence). J gave up 3 bases and V 7 bases, and 8 bases lay outside the gene matches. The CDR3 bases are TGTGCCAGCACAAAGACAGGGGGCCTGTACACTGAAGCTTTCTTT. The encoded protein is CASTKTGGLYTEAFF.

The V call is TRBV10-3, the J call TRBJ2-7, with a possible D match to TRBD2 (7 bases). Trimming removed 7 bases from V and 6 bases from J, with 19 bases in between. The V gene's germline CDR1 is ENHRY and CDR2 SYGVKD. This CDR3 region has 14 residues. Here the CDR3 reads CAITRGGLSSEQYF. DNA of the CDR3: TGTGCCATCACCCGCGGGGGCTTATCTAGCGAGCAGTACTTC.

V and J are TRBV23-1 and TRBJ1-1; D might be TRBD1 (5 bases). TRBV23-1 is known as an ORF, though its function is uncertain. The CDR3 loop spans 13 amino acids. Trimming removed 6 bases from V and 2 bases from J, with 10 bases in between. CDR3 in amino acids: CASSLTDNTEAFF. CDR3 bases: TGCGCCAGCAGCCTGACAGACAACACTGAAGCTTTCTTT.

This clone occurred once. The gene calls are TRBV21-1 and TRBJ1-5; whether TRBD1, the table's D call, matches the DNA was not checked. TRBV21-1 is designated a pseudogene. The CDR3 loop spans 14 amino acids. This chain's CDR3 is CASSKAGSDQPQHF. In nucleotides, the CDR3 is TGTGCCAGCAGCAAGGCAGGGTCGGATCAGCCCCAGCATTTT.